This T cell receptor (beta chain) was sequenced during a study of T cell changes during pregnancy in multiple sclerosis. Here immunoSEQ multiplex PCR was the method, and the copy in TCRdb shows in-frame clones only, minus some. The table lists roughly 70,000 clones, approximately 91% of them singletons, with about 2.3% in the top ten. The V gene's germline CDR1 is LNHNV and CDR2 YYDKDF (reference sequence). J lost 4 bases, V lost 0 bases, and 1 base had no gene match. CDR3 length equals 15 residues. Sequencing was performed on peripheral blood, taken in the first trimester of pregnancy. This chain connects TRBV15 to TRBJ1-5, with 9 nucleotides matching TRBD1. This clonotype originated in a female donor with multiple sclerosis, enrolled in a pregnancy study. The CDR3 loop reads CATSREQGANQPQHF. The CDR3 DNA is TGTGCCACCAGCAGAGAACAGGGGGCAAATCAGCCCCAGCATTTT.